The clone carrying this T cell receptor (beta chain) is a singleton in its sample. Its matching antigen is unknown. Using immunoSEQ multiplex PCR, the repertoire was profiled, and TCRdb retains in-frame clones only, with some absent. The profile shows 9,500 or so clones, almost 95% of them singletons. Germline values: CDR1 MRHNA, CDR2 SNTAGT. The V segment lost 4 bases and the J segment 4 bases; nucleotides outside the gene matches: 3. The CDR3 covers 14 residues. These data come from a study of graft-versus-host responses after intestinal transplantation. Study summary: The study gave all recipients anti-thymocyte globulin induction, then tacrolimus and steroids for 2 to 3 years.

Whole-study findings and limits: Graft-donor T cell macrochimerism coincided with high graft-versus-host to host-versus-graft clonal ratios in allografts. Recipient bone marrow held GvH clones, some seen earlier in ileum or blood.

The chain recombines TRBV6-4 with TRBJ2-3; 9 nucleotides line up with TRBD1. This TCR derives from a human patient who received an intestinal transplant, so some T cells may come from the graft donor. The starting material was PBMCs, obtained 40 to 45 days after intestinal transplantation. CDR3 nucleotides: TGTGCCAGCAGTGGGACAGGGGAAGCAGATACGCAGTATTTT. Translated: CASSGTGEADTQYF.